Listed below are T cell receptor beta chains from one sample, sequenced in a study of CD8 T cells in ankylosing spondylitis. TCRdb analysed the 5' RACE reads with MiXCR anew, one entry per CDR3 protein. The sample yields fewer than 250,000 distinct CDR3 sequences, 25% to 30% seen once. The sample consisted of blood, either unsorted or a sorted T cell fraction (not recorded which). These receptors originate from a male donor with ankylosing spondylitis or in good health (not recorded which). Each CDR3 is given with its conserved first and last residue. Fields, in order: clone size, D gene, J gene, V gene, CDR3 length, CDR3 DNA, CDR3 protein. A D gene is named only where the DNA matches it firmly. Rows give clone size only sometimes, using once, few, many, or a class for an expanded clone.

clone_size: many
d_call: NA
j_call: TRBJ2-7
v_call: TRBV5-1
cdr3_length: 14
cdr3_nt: TGCGCCAGCAGCTTGGGTCCGAAATCCTACGAGCAGTACTTC
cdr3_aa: CASSLGPKSYEQYF

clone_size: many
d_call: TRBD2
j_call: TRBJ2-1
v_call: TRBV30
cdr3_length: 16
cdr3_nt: TGTGCCTGGATCCCGCCGGCTAGCGGGAGGTGGAATGAGCAGTTCTTC
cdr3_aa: CAWIPPASGRWNEQFF

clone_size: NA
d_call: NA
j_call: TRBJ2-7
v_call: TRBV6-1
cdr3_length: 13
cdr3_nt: TGTGCCAGCAAAAGGCTATTAAACTACGAGCAGTACTTC
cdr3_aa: CASKRLLNYEQYF

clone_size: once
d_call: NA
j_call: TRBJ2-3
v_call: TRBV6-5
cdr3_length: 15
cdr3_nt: TGTGCCAGCAGTTACGGGCGGGATAGCACAGATACGCAGTATTTT
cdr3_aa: CASSYGRDSTDTQYF

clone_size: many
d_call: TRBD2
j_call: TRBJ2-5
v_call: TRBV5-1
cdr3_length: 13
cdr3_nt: TGCGCCAGCAGCCGGGGACTACGGGAGACCCAGTACTTC
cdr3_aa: CASSRGLRETQYF

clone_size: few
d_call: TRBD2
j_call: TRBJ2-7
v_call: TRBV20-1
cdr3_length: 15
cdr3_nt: TGCAGTGCCCGCGGACTAGCGGGAAGAAGGGACGAGCAGTACTTC
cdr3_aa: CSARGLAGRRDEQYF

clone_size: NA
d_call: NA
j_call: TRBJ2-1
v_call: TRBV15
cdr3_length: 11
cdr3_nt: TGTGCCACCAGCACCGATCGAGAGCAGTTCTTC
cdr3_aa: CATSTDREQFF

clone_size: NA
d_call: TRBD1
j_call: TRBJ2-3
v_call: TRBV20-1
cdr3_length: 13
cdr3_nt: TGCAGTGCCGGGACAGGGAAGGCAGATACGCAGTATTTT
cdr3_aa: CSAGTGKADTQYF

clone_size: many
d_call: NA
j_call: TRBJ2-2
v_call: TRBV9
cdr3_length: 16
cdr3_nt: TGTGCCAGCAGCCCAAGGAGGGACTCGGCGTCCGGGGAGCTGTTTTTT
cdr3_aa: CASSPRRDSASGELFF

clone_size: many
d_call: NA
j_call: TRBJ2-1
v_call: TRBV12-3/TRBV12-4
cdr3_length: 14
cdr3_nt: TGTGCCAGCAGCTCCCGGGACCCACACAATGAGCAGTTCTTC
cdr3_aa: CASSSRDPHNEQFF

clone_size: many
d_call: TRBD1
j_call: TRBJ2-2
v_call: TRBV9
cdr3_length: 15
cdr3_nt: TGTGCCAGCAGCGTGGACAGGGGTACCACCGGGGAGCTGTTTTTT
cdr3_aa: CASSVDRGTTGELFF

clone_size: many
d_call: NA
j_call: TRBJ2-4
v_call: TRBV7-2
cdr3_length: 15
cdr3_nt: TGTGCCAGCAGCTTAGGTAGCGGATCCAAAAACATTCAGTACTTC
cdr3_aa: CASSLGSGSKNIQYF

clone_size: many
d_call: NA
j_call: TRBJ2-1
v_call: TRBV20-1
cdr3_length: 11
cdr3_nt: TGCAGTGCTAGGGACGTGGGTGAGCAGTTCTTC
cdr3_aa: CSARDVGEQFF

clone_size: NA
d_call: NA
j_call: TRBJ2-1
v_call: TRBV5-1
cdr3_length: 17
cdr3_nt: TGCGCCAGCAAGAGCACCCATCGTGTTTTAGCGGACAATGAGCAGTTCTTC
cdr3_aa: CASKSTHRVLADNEQFF

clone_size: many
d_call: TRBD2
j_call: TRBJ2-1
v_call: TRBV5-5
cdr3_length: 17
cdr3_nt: TGTGCCAGCAGCCCGGGGGTAGCGGGAGGGATCTACAATGAGCAGTTCTTC
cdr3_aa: CASSPGVAGGIYNEQFF

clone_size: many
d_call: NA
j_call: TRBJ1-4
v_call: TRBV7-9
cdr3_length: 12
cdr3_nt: TGTGCCAGCAGCATTGGACAGACCAAACTGTTTTTT
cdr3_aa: CASSIGQTKLFF

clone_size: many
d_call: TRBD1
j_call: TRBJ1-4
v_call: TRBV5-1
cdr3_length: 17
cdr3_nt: TGCGCCAGCAGCGCTACCGGGACAGGGGTAATAGATGAAAAACTGTTTTTT
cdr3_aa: CASSATGTGVIDEKLFF

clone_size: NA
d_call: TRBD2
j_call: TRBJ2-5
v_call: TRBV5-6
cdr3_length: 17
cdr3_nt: TGTGCCAGCAGCGACGGGACTAGCGGGATGCCTTTGGAGACCCAGTACTTC
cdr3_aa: CASSDGTSGMPLETQYF

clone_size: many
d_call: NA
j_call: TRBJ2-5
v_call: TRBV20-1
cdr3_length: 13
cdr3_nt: TGCAGTGCTAGAGATACAGGCGTCCGGACCCAGTACTTC
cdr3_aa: CSARDTGVRTQYF

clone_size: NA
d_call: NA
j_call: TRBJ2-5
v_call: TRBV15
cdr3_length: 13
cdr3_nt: TGTGCCACCAGCGAGGGGATTCGAGAGACCCAGTACTTC
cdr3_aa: CATSEGIRETQYF

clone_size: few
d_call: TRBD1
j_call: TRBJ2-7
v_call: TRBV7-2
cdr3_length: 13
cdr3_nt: TGTGCCAGCAGCTTAGGGCAGGGGGATCAGCAGTACTTC
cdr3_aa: CASSLGQGDQQYF

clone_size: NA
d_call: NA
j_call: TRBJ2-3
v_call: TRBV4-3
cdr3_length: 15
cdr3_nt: TGCGCCAGCAGCCAAGGTGAGGGAGTTGCAGATACGCAGTATTTT
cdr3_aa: CASSQGEGVADTQYF

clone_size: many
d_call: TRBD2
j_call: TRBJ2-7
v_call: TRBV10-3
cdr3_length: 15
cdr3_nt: TGTGCCATCAGTGCACCCGGGACTAGCGGCTACGAGCAGTACTTC
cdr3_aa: CAISAPGTSGYEQYF

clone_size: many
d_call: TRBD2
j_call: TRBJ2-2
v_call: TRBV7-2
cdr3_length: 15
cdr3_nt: TGTGCCAGCAGCTTATCAGCGGGAGTAGGGGGGGAGCTGTTTTTT
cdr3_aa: CASSLSAGVGGELFF

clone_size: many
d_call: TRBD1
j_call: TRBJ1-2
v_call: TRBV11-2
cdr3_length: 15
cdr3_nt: TGTGCCAGCAGCTTCCTCCGGACAGGGAACTATGGCTACACCTTC
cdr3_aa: CASSFLRTGNYGYTF

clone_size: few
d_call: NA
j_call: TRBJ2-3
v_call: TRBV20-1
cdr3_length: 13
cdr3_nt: TGCAGTGCTAGGTTCGAGGACACAGATACGCAGTATTTT
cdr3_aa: CSARFEDTDTQYF

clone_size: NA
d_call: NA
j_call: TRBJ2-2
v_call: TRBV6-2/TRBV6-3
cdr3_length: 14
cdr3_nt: TGTGCCAGCAGTTACGCGCTAACAGCCGGGGAGCTGTTTTTT
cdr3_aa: CASSYALTAGELFF

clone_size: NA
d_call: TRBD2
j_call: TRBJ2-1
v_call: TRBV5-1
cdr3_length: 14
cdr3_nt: TGCGCCAGCAGCTTGGTAGCGGGGTCCAATGAGCAGTTCTTC
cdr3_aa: CASSLVAGSNEQFF

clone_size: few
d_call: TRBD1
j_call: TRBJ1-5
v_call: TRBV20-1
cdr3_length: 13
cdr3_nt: TGCAGTGCTACGGACAGGGGGCGGGAGCCCCAGCATTTT
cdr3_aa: CSATDRGREPQHF

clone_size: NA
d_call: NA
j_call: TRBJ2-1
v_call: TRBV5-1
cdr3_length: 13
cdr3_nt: TGCGCCAGCAGCTTGAAACAGTACAATGAGCAGTTCTTC
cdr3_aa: CASSLKQYNEQFF

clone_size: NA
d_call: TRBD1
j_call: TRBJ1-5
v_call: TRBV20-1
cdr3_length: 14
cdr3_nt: TGCAGTGCTCATCCGGGACAGGGCAATCAGCCCCAGCATTTT
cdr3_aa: CSAHPGQGNQPQHF

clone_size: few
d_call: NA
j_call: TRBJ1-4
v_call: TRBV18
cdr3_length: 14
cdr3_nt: TGTGCCAGCTCGCGGACAGTTTCGGGTGAAAAACTGTTTTTT
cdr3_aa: CASSRTVSGEKLFF

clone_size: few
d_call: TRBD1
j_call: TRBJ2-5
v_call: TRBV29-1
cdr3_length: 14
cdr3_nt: TGCAGCGTTGAAGCAGGGACAGGCCGGGGGACCCAGTACTTC
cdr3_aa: CSVEAGTGRGTQYF

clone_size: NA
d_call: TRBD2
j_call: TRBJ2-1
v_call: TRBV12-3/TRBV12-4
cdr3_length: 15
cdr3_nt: TGTGCCAGCAGCCTGGTCGGGACTAGGTCCAATGAGCAGTTCTTC
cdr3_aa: CASSLVGTRSNEQFF

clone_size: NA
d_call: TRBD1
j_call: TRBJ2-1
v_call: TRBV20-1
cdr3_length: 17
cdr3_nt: TGCAGTGCTAGAGGACAGGGTACATGGAGGTCCTACAATGAGCAGTTCTTC
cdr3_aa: CSARGQGTWRSYNEQFF

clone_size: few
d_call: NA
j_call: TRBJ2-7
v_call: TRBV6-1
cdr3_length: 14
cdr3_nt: TGTGCCAGCGGCCCTACCGGTGGGTCCTACGAGCAGTACTTC
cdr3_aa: CASGPTGGSYEQYF

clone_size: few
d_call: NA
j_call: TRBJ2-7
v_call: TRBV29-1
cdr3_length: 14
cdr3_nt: TGCAGCGTTGAAGATCGGTCAAAGGGCTTCGAGCAGTACTTC
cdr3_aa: CSVEDRSKGFEQYF

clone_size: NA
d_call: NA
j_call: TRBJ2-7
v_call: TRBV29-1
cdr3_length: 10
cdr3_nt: TGCAGCGTTATATCCTACGAGCAGTACTTC
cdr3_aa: CSVISYEQYF

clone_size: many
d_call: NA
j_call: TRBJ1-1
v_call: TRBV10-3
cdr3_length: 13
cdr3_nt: TGTGCCATCAGTGAGGGGGAGACCACTGAAGCTTTCTTT
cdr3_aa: CAISEGETTEAFF

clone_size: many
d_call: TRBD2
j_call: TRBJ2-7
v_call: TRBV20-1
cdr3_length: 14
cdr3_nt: TGCAGTGCTAGAATCCCTAGCGGGGTTTACGAGCAGTACTTC
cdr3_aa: CSARIPSGVYEQYF

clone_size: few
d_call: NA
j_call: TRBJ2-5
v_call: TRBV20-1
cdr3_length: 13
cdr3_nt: TGCAGTGCTAGAGCGACTAGCCAAGAGACCCAGTACTTC
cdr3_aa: CSARATSQETQYF

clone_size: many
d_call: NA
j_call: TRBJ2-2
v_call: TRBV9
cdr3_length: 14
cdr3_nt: TGTGCCAGCAGCGGGGGGCTGGTCACCGGGGAGCTGTTTTTT
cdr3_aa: CASSGGLVTGELFF

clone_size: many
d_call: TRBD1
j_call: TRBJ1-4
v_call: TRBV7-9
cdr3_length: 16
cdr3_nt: TGTGCCAGCAGCTTATATGTGGGACAGGGAACAGTAAAACTGTTTTTT
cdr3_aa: CASSLYVGQGTVKLFF

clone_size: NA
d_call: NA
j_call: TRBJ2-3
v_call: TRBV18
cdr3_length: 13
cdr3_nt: TGTGCCAGCTCACCGGCAGGGGCGGATACGCAGTATTTT
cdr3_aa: CASSPAGADTQYF

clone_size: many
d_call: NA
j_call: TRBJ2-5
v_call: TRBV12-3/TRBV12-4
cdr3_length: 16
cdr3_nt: TGTGCCAGCAGTTCACAAGGGGGCGCGGGACTGGAGACCCAGTACTTC
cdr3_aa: CASSSQGGAGLETQYF

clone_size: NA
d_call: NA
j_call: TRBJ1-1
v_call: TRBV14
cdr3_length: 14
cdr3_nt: TGTGCCAGCAGCCAAGATACAGGGAGCACTGAAGCTTTCTTT
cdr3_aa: CASSQDTGSTEAFF

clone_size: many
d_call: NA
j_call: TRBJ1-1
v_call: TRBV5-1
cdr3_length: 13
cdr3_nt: TGCGCCAGCAGCTGGTTACAGGGAACTGAAGCTTTCTTT
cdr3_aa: CASSWLQGTEAFF

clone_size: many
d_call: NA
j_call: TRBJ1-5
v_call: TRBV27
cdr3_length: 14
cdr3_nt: TGTGCCAGCAGTTTACTAGGACGAGGTCAGCCCCAGCATTTT
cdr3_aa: CASSLLGRGQPQHF

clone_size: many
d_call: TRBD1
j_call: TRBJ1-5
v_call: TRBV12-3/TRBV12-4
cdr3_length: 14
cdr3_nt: TGCGCCAGCAGCCCCGGGACAGGCAATCAGCCCCAGCATTTT
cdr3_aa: CASSPGTGNQPQHF

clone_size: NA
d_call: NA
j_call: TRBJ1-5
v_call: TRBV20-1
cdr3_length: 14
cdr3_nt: TGCAGTGCTAGAGTGGAGACGAGGAATCAGCCCCAGCATTTT
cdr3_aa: CSARVETRNQPQHF

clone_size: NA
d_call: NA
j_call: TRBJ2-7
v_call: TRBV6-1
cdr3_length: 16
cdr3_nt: TGTGCCAGCACCCACAGCAGTAGCGGAAGATACTACGAGCAGTACTTC
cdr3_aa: CASTHSSSGRYYEQYF

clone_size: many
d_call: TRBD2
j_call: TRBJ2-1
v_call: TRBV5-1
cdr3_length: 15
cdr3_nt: TGCGCCAGCAGCTCACTAGCGGGAGGTAGTGATGAGCAGTTCTTC
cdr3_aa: CASSSLAGGSDEQFF

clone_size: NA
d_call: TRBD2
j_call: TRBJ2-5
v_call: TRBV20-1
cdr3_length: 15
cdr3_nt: TGCAGTGCTAGAGAAGCAGGCGGGAGGCATGTGACCCAGTACTTC
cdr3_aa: CSAREAGGRHVTQYF

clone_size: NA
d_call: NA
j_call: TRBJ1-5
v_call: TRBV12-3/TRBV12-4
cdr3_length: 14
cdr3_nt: TGTGCCAGCAGTTTACGACAGTTTGATCAGCCCCAGCATTTT
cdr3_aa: CASSLRQFDQPQHF

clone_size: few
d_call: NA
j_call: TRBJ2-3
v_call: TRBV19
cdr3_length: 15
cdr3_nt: TGTGCCAGTAGTACCCTAGGCCTGGGCTTGGATACGCAGTATTTT
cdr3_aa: CASSTLGLGLDTQYF